The rows below give T cell receptor beta chains drawn from one sample of a study of T-cell memory formation after mild COVID-19. One entry per CDR3 protein, called by TCRdb with MiXCR from the 5' RACE reads. This sample carries 550,000 to 600,000 distinct CDR3 sequences, about 20% of them seen once, and the ten largest clones take 7.5% to 9.5%. Sequenced input: PBMCs or a T cell subset sorted from them (not recorded which). Source of these receptors: an adult woman who had mild COVID-19 (a few samples of this study predate the infection). Cell type and time point are not known. Both conserved end residues are part of each CDR3. D genes are given only for firm matches. The size field is filled for only some rows; it gives once, few, many or a size class.

V gene	J gene	D gene	clone size	CDR3 protein	CDR3 DNA
TRBV15	TRBJ2-3	NA	few	CATSRVASKVTDTQYF	TGTGCCACCAGCAGAGTTGCATCTAAAGTTACAGATACGCAGTATTTT
TRBV3-1	TRBJ1-1	NA	NA	CASSPGLVENTEAFF	TGTGCCAGCAGCCCAGGTCTTGTGGAAAACACTGAAGCTTTCTTT
TRBV11-2	TRBJ2-3	TRBD2	NA	CASSLGRSGGGTDTQYF	TGTGCCAGCAGCTTGGGGCGATCGGGGGGAGGGACAGATACGCAGTATTTT
TRBV29-1	TRBJ2-3	NA	NA	CSVAIGGASTDTQYF	TGCAGCGTCGCAATTGGGGGGGCTAGCACAGATACGCAGTATTTT
TRBV6-2/TRBV6-3	TRBJ2-1	TRBD2	NA	CASKLAGQIGQFF	TGTGCCAGCAAACTAGCGGGACAAATAGGGCAGTTCTTC
TRBV7-9	TRBJ2-1	NA	few	CASSRDLANEQFF	TGTGCCAGCAGCCGGGACCTGGCTAATGAGCAGTTCTTC
TRBV11-3	TRBJ2-1	NA	NA	CASSLARGLNEQFF	TGTGCCAGCAGCTTAGCTCGAGGGCTCAATGAGCAGTTCTTC
TRBV7-2	TRBJ2-7	NA	NA	CASSSPFGAVYEQYF	TGTGCCAGCAGCAGTCCTTTCGGGGCAGTCTACGAGCAGTACTTC
TRBV11-2	TRBJ2-1	NA	NA	CASSLPETSNEQFF	TGTGCCAGCAGCTTACCGGAGACTTCCAATGAGCAGTTCTTC
TRBV6-6	TRBJ2-6	TRBD2	NA	CASSFGGDPYSGANVLTF	TGTGCCAGCAGTTTCGGGGGGGATCCCTATTCTGGGGCCAACGTCCTGACTTTC
TRBV24-1	TRBJ1-1	NA	NA	CATSDFARVRDIIATEAFF	TGTGCCACCAGTGATTTCGCCAGGGTAAGGGATATAATAGCCACTGAAGCTTTCTTT
TRBV30	TRBJ2-5	TRBD2	few	CAWFGASGQTQYF	TGTGCCTGGTTCGGGGCTAGCGGGCAGACCCAGTACTTC
TRBV5-1	TRBJ2-1	TRBD2	NA	CASSTGLAPYNEQFF	TGCGCCAGCAGCACGGGACTAGCGCCCTACAATGAGCAGTTCTTC
TRBV5-1	TRBJ2-5	NA	many	CASSSGQQETQYF	TGCGCCAGCAGCTCTGGACAGCAAGAGACCCAGTACTTC
TRBV19	TRBJ2-7	NA	few	CASSRVVAYEQYF	TGTGCCAGTAGTAGAGTAGTCGCCTACGAGCAGTACTTC
TRBV21-1	TRBJ2-5	NA	NA	CASSKGCSGETNQETQYF	TGTGCCAGCAGCAAAGGATGTAGCGGGGAGACCAACCAAGAGACCCAGTACTTC
TRBV7-2	TRBJ2-1	NA	NA	CASSPRVNNEQFF	TGTGCCAGCAGCCCCCGTGTCAACAATGAGCAGTTCTTC
TRBV4-1	TRBJ2-2	NA	few	CASSYHPGTNTGELFF	TGCGCCAGCAGCTACCACCCCGGGACAAACACCGGGGAGCTGTTTTTT
TRBV30	TRBJ2-5	NA	few	CAWSVYQQETQYF	TGTGCCTGGAGTGTATACCAGCAAGAGACCCAGTACTTC
TRBV3-1	TRBJ2-7	TRBD2	few	CASSSRTRPYEQYF	TGTGCCAGCAGCTCCCGGACTAGGCCCTACGAGCAGTACTTC
TRBV6-1	TRBJ1-1	NA	NA	CASSASGLTSNTEAFF	TGTGCCAGCAGCGCCTCGGGACTGACATCGAACACTGAAGCTTTCTTT
TRBV7-6	TRBJ1-5	NA	once	CASSLAYGRGSNQPQHF	TGTGCCAGCAGCTTAGCATACGGGCGTGGTAGCAATCAGCCCCAGCATTTT
TRBV12-3/TRBV12-4	TRBJ1-1	TRBD1	NA	CASSLGQGGAFF	TGTGCCAGCAGTCTCGGACAGGGTGGAGCTTTCTTT
TRBV28	TRBJ2-6	TRBD1	few	CASRSGTGSFYSGANVLTF	TGTGCCAGCAGATCCGGGACAGGGAGCTTTTACTCTGGGGCCAACGTCCTGACTTTC
TRBV7-2	TRBJ2-5	TRBD2	once	CASSLWLAGGQETQYF	TGTGCCAGCAGCTTATGGTTAGCGGGGGGCCAAGAGACCCAGTACTTC
TRBV3-1	TRBJ2-1	NA	many	CASSRRLLNEQFF	TGTGCCAGCAGCCGCCGCCTACTAAATGAGCAGTTCTTC
TRBV5-1	TRBJ2-6	NA	NA	CASSLVVVFGSGANVLTF	TGCGCCAGCAGCTTGGTTGTGGTGTTTGGCTCTGGGGCCAACGTCCTGACTTTC
TRBV19	TRBJ2-5	NA	few	CATDFGRAQYF	TGTGCCACCGACTTCGGAAGGGCCCAGTACTTC
TRBV25-1	TRBJ2-3	TRBD2	few	CASSEGAGGSTDTQYF	TGTGCCAGCAGTGAAGGTGCGGGAGGGAGCACAGATACGCAGTATTTT
TRBV4-3	TRBJ1-3	TRBD1	few	CASSLNPGTGASGNTIYF	TGCGCCAGCAGCCTAAACCCCGGGACAGGAGCCTCTGGAAACACCATATATTTT
TRBV19	TRBJ1-5	NA	few	CASTPSGVEPQHF	TGTGCCAGTACCCCATCTGGGGTGGAGCCCCAGCATTTT
TRBV6-6	TRBJ2-2	NA	few	CASGRANTGELFF	TGTGCCAGCGGACGGGCGAACACCGGGGAGCTGTTTTTT